The source of this T cell receptor beta chain is a study of blood T cell repertoires in COVID-19. Study as a whole: Researchers got acute and convalescent COVID-19 samples from the United States, Italy and Spain. From T cells, B-cell-depleted T cells, or PBMCs came the material, which was cDNA or gDNA.

Germline V gene data show CDR1 as SGHRS and CDR2 as YFSETQ. The CDR3 runs 15 residues. V trimming: 0 bases; J trimming: 2 bases; junction bases outside the gene matches: 4. In the study's own analysis: Counts of nucleated cells, estimated from reference gene primer amplification, were obtained. Some clones are missing from TCRdb's copy, which holds only in-frame ones; the method was immunoSEQ multiplex PCR. V and J calls plus clone size are reproduced from that table; the DNA served to infer D and trimming. This repertoire shows approximately 17,000 clones, nearly 90% found once; its top ten account for 49%.

The sequencing input was peripheral blood. The source is a human donor in a cohort sampled during active COVID-19. This chain connects TRBV5-1 to TRBJ2-5, with 7 bases lining up with TRBD2. The CDR3 region has the DNA TGCGCCAGCAGCTTGGGCGGGGGAGGGCAAGAGACCCAGTACTTC. It codes for CASSLGGGGQETQYF.